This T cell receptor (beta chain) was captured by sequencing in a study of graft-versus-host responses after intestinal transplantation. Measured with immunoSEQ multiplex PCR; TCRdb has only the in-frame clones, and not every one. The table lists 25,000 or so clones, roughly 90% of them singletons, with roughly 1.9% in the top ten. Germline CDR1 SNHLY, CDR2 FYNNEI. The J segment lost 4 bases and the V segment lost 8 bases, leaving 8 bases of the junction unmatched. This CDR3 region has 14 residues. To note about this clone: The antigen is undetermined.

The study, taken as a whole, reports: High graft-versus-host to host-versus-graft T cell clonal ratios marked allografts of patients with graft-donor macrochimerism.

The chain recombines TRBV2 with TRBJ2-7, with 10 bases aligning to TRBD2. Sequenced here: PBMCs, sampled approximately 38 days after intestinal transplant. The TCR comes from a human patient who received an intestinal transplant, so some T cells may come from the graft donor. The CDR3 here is CASCPSGSRYEQYF. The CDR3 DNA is TGTGCCAGCTGCCCTAGCGGGAGCAGGTACGAGCAGTACTTC.